This TCR beta chain was identified during a study of long-term antiretroviral therapy in people with HIV. General observations from the study: Whichever time point was examined, clones expanded before ART dominated the repertoire.

It was in the United States that all participants with HIV were treated. Concerning this clone itself: The antigen is undetermined.

Germline CDR1 and CDR2: SGHTA and FQGTGA. The CDR3 consists of 14 residues. After removal of 5 bases from V and 6 bases from J, the junction contained 3 bases not matched to a gene. Survey-level immunoSEQ v3.0 assays were run. Profiled with immunoSEQ multiplex PCR; TCRdb holds only in-frame clones, not every one. This table has tens of thousands of clones, roughly 84% appearing once. V usage is TRBV7-3 and J usage is TRBJ2-2; TRBD1 matches at 10 bases. The starting material was unsorted PBMCs, obtained 0.4 years after starting antiretroviral therapy. This TCR derives from a man aged 18 to 29 with HIV. The CDR3 DNA reads TGTGCCAGCAGCCTTGGACAGGGGGCCGGGGAGCTGTTTTTT. This encodes CASSLGQGAGELFF.